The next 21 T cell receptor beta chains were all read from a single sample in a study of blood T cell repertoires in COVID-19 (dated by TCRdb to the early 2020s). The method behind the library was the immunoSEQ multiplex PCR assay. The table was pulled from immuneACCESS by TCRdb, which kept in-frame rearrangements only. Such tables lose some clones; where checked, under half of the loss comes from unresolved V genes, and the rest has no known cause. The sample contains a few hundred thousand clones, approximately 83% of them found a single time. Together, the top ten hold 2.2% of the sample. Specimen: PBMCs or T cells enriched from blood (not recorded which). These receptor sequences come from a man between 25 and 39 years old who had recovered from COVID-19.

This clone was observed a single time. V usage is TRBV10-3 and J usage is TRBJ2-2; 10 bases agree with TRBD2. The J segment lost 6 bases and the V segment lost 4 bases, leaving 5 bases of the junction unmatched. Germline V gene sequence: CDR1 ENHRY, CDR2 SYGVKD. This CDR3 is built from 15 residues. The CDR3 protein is CAISALAGEAGELFF. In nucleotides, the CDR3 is TGTGCCATCAGTGCTCTAGCGGGGGAGGCCGGGGAGCTGTTTTTT.

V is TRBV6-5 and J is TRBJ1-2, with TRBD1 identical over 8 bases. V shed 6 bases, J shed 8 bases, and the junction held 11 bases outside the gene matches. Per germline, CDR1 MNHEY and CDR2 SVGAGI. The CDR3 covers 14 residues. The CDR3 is CASRLDRGAGGYTF. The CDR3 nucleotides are TGTGCCAGCAGGCTAGACAGGGGAGCGGGCGGCTACACCTTC.

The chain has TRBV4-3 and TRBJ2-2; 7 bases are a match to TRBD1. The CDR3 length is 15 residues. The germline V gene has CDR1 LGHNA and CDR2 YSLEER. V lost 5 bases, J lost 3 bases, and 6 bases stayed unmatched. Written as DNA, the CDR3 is TGCGCCAGCAGCGCCGGGACAGTTTACACCGGGGAGCTGTTTTTT. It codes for CASSAGTVYTGELFF.

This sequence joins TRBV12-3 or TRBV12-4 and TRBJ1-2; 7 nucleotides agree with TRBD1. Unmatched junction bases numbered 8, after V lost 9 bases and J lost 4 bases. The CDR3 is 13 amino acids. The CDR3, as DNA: TGTGCCAGTGGGACAGTAATCGGCTATGGCTACACCTTC. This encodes CASGTVIGYGYTF.

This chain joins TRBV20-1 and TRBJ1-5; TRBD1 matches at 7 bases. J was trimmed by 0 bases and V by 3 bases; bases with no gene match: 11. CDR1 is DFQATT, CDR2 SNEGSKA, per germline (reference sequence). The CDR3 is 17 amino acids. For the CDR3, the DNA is TGCAGTGCTAGTGCCCTGGGACAGACGAATAGCAATCAGCCCCAGCATTTT. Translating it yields CSASALGQTNSNQPQHF.

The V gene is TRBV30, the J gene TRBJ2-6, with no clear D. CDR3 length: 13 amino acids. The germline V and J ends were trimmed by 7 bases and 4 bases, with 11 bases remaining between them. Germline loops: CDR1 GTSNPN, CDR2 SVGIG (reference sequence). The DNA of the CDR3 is TGTGCCTTAACAGTTAAGGGGGCCAACGTCCTGACTTTC. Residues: CALTVKGANVLTF.

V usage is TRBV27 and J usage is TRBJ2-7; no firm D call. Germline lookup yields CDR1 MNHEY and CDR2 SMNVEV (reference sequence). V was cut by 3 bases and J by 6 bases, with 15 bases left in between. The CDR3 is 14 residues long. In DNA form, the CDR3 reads TGTGCCAGCAGTTTTAAGGCCTCCGGGTCCGAGCAGTACTTC. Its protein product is CASSFKASGSEQYF.

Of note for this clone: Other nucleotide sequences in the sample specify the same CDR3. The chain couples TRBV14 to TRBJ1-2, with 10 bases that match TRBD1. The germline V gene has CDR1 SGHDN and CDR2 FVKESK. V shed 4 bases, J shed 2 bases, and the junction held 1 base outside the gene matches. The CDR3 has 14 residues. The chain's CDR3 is CASSRDRGNYGYTF. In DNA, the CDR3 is TGTGCCAGCAGCCGGGACAGGGGAAACTATGGCTACACCTTC.

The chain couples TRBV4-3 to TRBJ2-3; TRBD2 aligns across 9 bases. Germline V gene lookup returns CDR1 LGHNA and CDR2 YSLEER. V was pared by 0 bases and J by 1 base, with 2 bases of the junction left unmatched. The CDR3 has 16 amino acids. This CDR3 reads CASSQDPSGGTDTQYF. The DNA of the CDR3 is TGCGCCAGCAGCCAAGATCCTAGCGGGGGCACAGATACGCAGTATTTT.

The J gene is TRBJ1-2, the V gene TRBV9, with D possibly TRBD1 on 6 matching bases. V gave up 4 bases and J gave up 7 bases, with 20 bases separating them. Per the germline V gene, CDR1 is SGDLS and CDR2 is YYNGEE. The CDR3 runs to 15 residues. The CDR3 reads CASSPEQGRQGGYTF. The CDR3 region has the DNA TGTGCCAGCAGCCCCGAACAGGGCCGGCAGGGTGGCTACACCTTC.

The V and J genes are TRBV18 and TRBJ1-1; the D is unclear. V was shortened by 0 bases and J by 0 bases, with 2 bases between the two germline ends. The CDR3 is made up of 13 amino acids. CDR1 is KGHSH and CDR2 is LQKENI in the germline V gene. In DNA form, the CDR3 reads TGTGCCAGCTCACCACCCGTGAACACTGAAGCTTTCTTT. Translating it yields CASSPPVNTEAFF.

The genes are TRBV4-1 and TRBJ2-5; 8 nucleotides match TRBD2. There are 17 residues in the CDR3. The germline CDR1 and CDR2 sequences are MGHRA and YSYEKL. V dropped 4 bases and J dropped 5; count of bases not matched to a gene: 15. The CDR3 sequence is CASSRNGRGALRETQYF. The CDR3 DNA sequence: TGCGCCAGCAGCCGAAATGGGCGGGGGGCCCTTCGGGAGACCCAGTACTTC.

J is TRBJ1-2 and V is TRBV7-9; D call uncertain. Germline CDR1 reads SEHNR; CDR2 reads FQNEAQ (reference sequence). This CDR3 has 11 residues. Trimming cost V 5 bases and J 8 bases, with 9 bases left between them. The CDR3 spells CASSRTEGYTF. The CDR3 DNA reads TGTGCCAGCAGCCGCACGGAGGGCTACACCTTC.

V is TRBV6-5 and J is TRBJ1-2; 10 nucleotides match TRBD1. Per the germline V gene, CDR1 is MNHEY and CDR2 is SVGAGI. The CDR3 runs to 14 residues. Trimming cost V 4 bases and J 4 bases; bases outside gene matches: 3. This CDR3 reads CASSSRTGGYGYTF. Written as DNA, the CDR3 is TGTGCCAGCAGTTCTCGGACAGGGGGCTATGGCTACACCTTC.

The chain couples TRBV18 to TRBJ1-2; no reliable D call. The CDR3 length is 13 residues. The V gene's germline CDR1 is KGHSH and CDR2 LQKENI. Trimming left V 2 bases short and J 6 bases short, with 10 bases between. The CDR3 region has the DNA TGTGCCAGCTCACCATTCATGAAGCATGGCTACACCTTC. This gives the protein CASSPFMKHGYTF. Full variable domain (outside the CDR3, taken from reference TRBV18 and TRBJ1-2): NAGVMQNPRHLVRRRGQEARLRCSPMKGHSHVYWYRQLPEEGLKFMVYLQKENIIDESGMPKERFSAEFPKEGPSILRIQQVVRGDSAAYFCASSPFMKHGYTFGSGTRLTVV.

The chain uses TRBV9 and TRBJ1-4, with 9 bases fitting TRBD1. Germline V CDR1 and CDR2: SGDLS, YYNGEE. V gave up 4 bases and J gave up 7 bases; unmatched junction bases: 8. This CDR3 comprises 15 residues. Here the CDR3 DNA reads TGTGCCAGCAGCTTCGGGGACAGGGAAGTTGAAAAACTGTTTTTT. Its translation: CASSFGDREVEKLFF.

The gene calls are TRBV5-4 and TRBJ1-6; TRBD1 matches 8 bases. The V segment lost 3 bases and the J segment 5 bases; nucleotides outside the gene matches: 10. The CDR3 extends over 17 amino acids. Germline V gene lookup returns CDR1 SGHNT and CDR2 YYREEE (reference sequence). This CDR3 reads CASSWKSGGRDNSPLHF. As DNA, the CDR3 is TGTGCCAGCAGCTGGAAGTCAGGGGGCCGCGATAATTCACCCCTCCACTTT.

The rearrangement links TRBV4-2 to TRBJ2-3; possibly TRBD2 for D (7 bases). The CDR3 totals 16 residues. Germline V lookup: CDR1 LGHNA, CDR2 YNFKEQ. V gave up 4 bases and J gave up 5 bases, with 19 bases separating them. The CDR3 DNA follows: TGTGCCAGCAGCCCATCGGGGGCGCCGGGGGGAGATACGCAGTATTTT. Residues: CASSPSGAPGGDTQYF.

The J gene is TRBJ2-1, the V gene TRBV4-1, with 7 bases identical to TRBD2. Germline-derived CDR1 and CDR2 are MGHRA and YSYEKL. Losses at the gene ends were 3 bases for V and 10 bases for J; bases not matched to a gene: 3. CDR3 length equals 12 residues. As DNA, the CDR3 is TGCGCCAGCAGCCATCAACTAGCGGAGCAGTTCTTC. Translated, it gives CASSHQLAEQFF.

The chain's CDR3 is CASSLQSGANYGYTF. The CDR3 nucleotides are TGTGCCAGCAGCCTTCAGTCTGGAGCTAACTATGGCTACACCTTC. V is TRBV6-5 and J is TRBJ1-2, with D unclear. V was trimmed by 6 bases and J by 0 bases, leaving 14 bases between them. The germline CDR1 and CDR2 sequences are MNHEY and SVGAGI. This CDR3 has 15 residues.

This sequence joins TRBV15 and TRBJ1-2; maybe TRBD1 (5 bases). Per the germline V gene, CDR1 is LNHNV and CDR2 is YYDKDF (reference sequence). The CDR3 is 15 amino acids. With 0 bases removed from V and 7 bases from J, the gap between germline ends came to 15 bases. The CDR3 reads CATSRDGRQGSGYTF. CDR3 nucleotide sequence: TGTGCCACCAGCAGAGATGGTAGGCAGGGATCTGGCTACACCTTC.